The clone carrying this T cell receptor (beta chain) has a single count. Its specificity is not known. This entry is derived from a study of CD8+CD57+ T cells in acquired aplastic anemia. Study-level information: Around 3.5 ug was the average amount of DNA from sorted CD4+ and CD8+ cells.

Sequencing involved patients with CD8+CD57+ cell expansion previously shown by flow cytometry. All participating patients were living with severe acquired aplastic anemia. No therapy was given to patients before blood sampling. The CDR3 has 15 residues. V lost 4 bases, J lost 6 bases, and 5 bases stayed unmatched. CDR1 and CDR2 (germline): LNHDA, SQIVND (reference sequence). Genomic DNA served as template for TCR beta VDJ and CDR3 profiling. In TCRdb, the reads were re-called with MiXCR into one record per CDR3 protein. The table has about 180,000 distinct CDR3 sequences, more than 60% seen once; the top ten hold roughly 43%. Study-level findings and limits: Common to patients and controls were twenty-nine CD8+ CDR3 sequences.

The TCR was taken from a human donor with aplastic anemia. The specimen sequenced was sorted CD4+, CD8+, or CD8+CD57+ T cells (not recorded which) from PBMCs. The chain is built from TRBV19 and TRBJ1-6, with TRBD1 identical over 8 bases. The CDR3 DNA is TGTGCCAGTAGTACAGGACAGGGCCCTAATTCACCCCTCCACTTT. This sequence encodes CASSTGQGPNSPLHF.